The 27 T cell receptor beta chains listed next were all sequenced from one sample in a study of beta chain features in type 1 diabetes (dated by TCRdb to 2017 to 2018). What the work shows at the level of the full study, not this receptor alone: Type 1 diabetes patients showed a moderate but significant shortening of TCRB CDR3 length in all four CD4+ subsets.

To prepare the library, the immunoSEQ multiplex PCR assay was applied. The entire amount of isolated RNA was reverse transcribed using the High Capacity cDNA Reverse Transcription Kit, so the sequenced TCRB transcripts were expressed ones. What TCRdb holds here is the immuneACCESS table cut down to in-frame rearrangements. Part of the clones is not present; checked against another copy, under half of the missing clones reflect an unresolved V gene, and the others are unexplained. The sample has a few hundred thousand clones on record, about a sixth of them singletons. Clones ranked in the top ten supply about 0.092% of the sample. For these TCRs, the target antigens are not known. The sample was naive CD4+ T cells from blood. In the paper's terms, the cell subset or site label means: true naive CD4+ T cells. These receptors were taken from a man aged 25 to 40 with type 1 diabetes.

This clone was observed a few times. Other DNA sequences from this sample encode an identical CDR3 as well. This sequence joins TRBV30 and TRBJ2-5; D is unclear. V was pared by 1 base and J by 3 bases, with 0 bases between. From germline, CDR1 is GTSNPN and CDR2 SVGIG (reference sequence). This CDR3 region has 10 residues. CDR3 sequence (DNA): TGTGCCTGGAGTGAAGAGACCCAGTACTTC. This sequence encodes CAWSEETQYF.

The rearrangement links TRBV2 to TRBJ2-2; 9 bases fit TRBD2. The V gene's germline CDR1 is SNHLY and CDR2 FYNNEI. This CDR3 region has 15 residues. V lost 6 bases and J lost 2; bases outside the gene matches: 4. The CDR3 bases are TGTGCCAGCAGACCGGGACTAGCAAACACCGGGGAGCTGTTTTTT. Amino acids: CASRPGLANTGELFF.

The chain carries TRBV30 and TRBJ2-1; D call uncertain. Germline CDR1 GTSNPN, CDR2 SVGIG (reference sequence). This CDR3 has 15 amino acids. Trimming shortened V by 4 bases and J by 2 bases, and 15 bases separated the two germline ends. CDR3 DNA: TGTGCCTGGACGATTGGGCTGGAGACCTACAATGAGCAGTTCTTC. It encodes CAWTIGLETYNEQFF.

This chain uses TRBV14 with TRBJ2-1; the D is unclear. CDR3 length equals 14 residues. Trimming removed 0 bases from V and 3 bases from J, with 6 bases in between. The germline V gene encodes CDR1 SGHDN and CDR2 FVKESK. In DNA form, the CDR3 reads TGTGCCAGCAGCCAAGAAGTGGGCTACAATGAGCAGTTCTTC. This sequence encodes CASSQEVGYNEQFF.

J is TRBJ2-7 and V is TRBV11-1; 9 bases match TRBD1. V lost 5 bases and J lost 5; bases outside the gene matches: 7. Germline CDR1 reads SGHAT; CDR2 reads FQDESV (reference sequence). This CDR3 comprises 14 residues. The CDR3 reads CASSLRDRVHEQYF. The CDR3 region has the DNA TGTGCCAGCAGCCTTAGGGACAGGGTTCACGAGCAGTACTTC.

The rearrangement uses TRBV28 and TRBJ2-3; D unresolved. The germline V gene encodes CDR1 MDHEN and CDR2 SYDVKM. The germline V and J ends were trimmed by 8 bases and 0 bases, with 9 bases remaining between them. The CDR3 covers 13 residues. CDR3 sequence reads: CASSRPSTDTQYF. The CDR3 nucleotides are TGTGCCAGCTCGAGGCCTAGCACAGATACGCAGTATTTT. Filled out from reference TRBV28 and TRBJ2-3, the complete variable domain reads DVKVTQSSRYLVKRTGEKVFLECVQDMDHENMFWYRQDPGLGLRLIYFSYDVKMKEKGDIPEGYSVSREKKERFSLILESASTNQTSMYLCASSRPSTDTQYFGPGTRLTVL.

This rearrangement joins TRBV7-3 to TRBJ2-1, with D hard to call. Germline CDR1 SGHTA, CDR2 FQGTGA. The CDR3 covers 15 residues. Trimming stripped 1 base from V and 2 bases from J, with 9 bases between. CDR3 region: CASSLSGDTYNEQFF. CDR3 in DNA: TGTGCCAGCAGCTTAAGCGGAGACACCTACAATGAGCAGTTCTTC.

The rearrangement uses TRBV7-2 and TRBJ2-7; D unclear. Germline values: CDR1 SGHTA, CDR2 FQGNSA. This CDR3 spans 16 amino acids. The V and J ends lost 1 base and 4 bases respectively, with 17 bases between them. CDR3 coding DNA: TGTGCCAGCAGCTTAGTGGTGGCCTCGTCTTCATACGAGCAGTACTTC. Its protein product is CASSLVVASSSYEQYF.

The table lists this clone with a few counts. The CDR3 DNA sequence: TGTGCCAGCAGTGAAGACCGCGGGCAGGTGTGGACTGAAGCTTTCTTT. This sequence encodes CASSEDRGQVWTEAFF. J is TRBJ1-1 and V is TRBV25-1, with D unresolved. Germline values: CDR1 MGHDK, CDR2 SYGVNS. The ends were cut back, 2 bases at V and 5 bases at J, with 18 bases in the middle. The CDR3 is 16 residues long. The full variable domain, rest sourced from reference TRBV25-1 and TRBJ1-1, is EADIYQTPRYLVIGTGKKITLECSQTMGHDKMYWYQQDPGMELHLIHYSYGVNSTEKGDLSSESTVSRIRTEHFPLTLESARPSHTSQYLCASSEDRGQVWTEAFFGQGTRLTVV.

This clone was seen a few times. The chain couples TRBV5-1 to TRBJ2-7; possibly TRBD1 for D (5 bases). Per the germline V gene, CDR1 is SGHRS and CDR2 is YFSETQ. V was clipped by 7 bases and J by 5 bases, with 10 bases between them. There are 11 residues in the CDR3. The chain's CDR3 is CASGHRNEQYF. Written as DNA, the CDR3 is TGCGCCAGCGGCCACAGGAACGAGCAGTACTTC.

This rearrangement joins TRBV14 to TRBJ2-3; D is unresolved. CDR3 length equals 12 residues. V gave up 0 bases and J gave up 3 bases, with 1 base separating them. Germline CDR1 is SGHDN and CDR2 is FVKESK. Written as DNA, the CDR3 is TGTGCCAGCAGCCAAGAAACAGATACGCAGTATTTT. It codes for CASSQETDTQYF.

This chain links TRBV7-9 with TRBJ1-1; D not resolved. Germline-derived CDR1 and CDR2 are SEHNR and FQNEAQ (reference sequence). The V and J ends lost 1 base and 1 base respectively, with 7 bases between them. This CDR3 is 14 amino acids long. CDR3 bases: TGTGCCAGCAGCTTAGATGGCGGGAACACTGAAGCTTTCTTT. Translation gives CASSLDGGNTEAFF.

The rearrangement links TRBV7-2 to TRBJ2-3; D unclear. The germline CDR1 and CDR2 sequences are SGHTA and FQGNSA. The CDR3 sequence is 15 residues long. V dropped 5 bases and J dropped 0 bases, with 12 bases sitting between them. The CDR3 DNA sequence: TGTGCCAGCAGCACGCGGCCAGCGAGCACAGATACGCAGTATTTT. Amino acid sequence: CASSTRPASTDTQYF.

The chain employs TRBV27 and TRBJ1-2, with 8 nucleotides matching TRBD1. Germline values: CDR1 MNHEY, CDR2 SMNVEV (reference sequence). Trimming at V came to 6 bases and at J to 5 bases, leaving 17 bases not matched to a gene. The CDR3 loop spans 17 amino acids. CDR3 bases: TGTGCCAGCAGCCGCCACCACCGGGACAGGTCCGTTTATGGCTACACCTTC. Encoded protein: CASSRHHRDRSVYGYTF.

There are a few counts of this clone. This sequence joins TRBV9 and TRBJ1-2; D ambiguous. This CDR3 has 12 amino acids. The V and J ends lost 3 bases and 6 bases respectively, with 9 bases between them. CDR1 and CDR2 from the germline V gene are SGDLS and YYNGEE. The CDR3 reads CASSGNTNGYTF. The CDR3 DNA reads TGTGCCAGCAGCGGCAATACTAATGGCTACACCTTC.

V is TRBV7-2 and J is TRBJ2-6, with D unresolved. V was trimmed by 5 bases and J by 11 bases, leaving 7 bases between them. Germline CDR1 SGHTA, CDR2 FQGNSA. This CDR3 has 11 residues. The CDR3 loop is CASSPPDVLTF. The CDR3 coding sequence is TGTGCCAGCAGCCCGCCGGACGTCCTGACTTTC.

The V gene is TRBV29-1, the J gene TRBJ1-2; D might be TRBD1 (6 bases). Germline V gene data show CDR1 as SQVTM and CDR2 as ANQGSEA. The CDR3 is made up of 12 amino acids. Trimming removed 7 bases at V and 4 bases at J, with 13 bases between. CDR3 coding DNA: TGCAGCGGACAGGACATGCTCTATGGCTACACCTTC. This sequence encodes CSGQDMLYGYTF.

V and J are TRBV5-6 and TRBJ2-2; D gene unclear. The CDR3 extends over 11 amino acids. Germline V gene data show CDR1 as SGHDT and CDR2 as YYEEEE. Trimming removed 4 bases at V and 7 bases at J, with 5 bases between. CDR3 protein: CASSRRGELFF. In nucleotides, the CDR3 is TGTGCCAGCAGCCGGCGCGGGGAGCTGTTTTTT.

This clone was seen many times. The J gene is TRBJ2-4, the V gene TRBV23-1; D might be TRBD2 (5 bases). TRBV23-1 is given ORF status, its function remaining uncertain. This CDR3 is built from 15 residues. Trimming removed 7 bases at V and 3 bases at J, with 16 bases between. Here the CDR3 reads CASIPEGSSKNIQYF. The CDR3 region has the DNA TGCGCCAGCATCCCGGAAGGGAGTAGCAAAAACATTCAGTACTTC.

This clone has just a few counts. The chain couples TRBV6-6 to TRBJ1-1; D unclear. Germline-derived CDR1 and CDR2 are MNHNY and SVGAGI (reference sequence). The CDR3 length is 14 residues. Trimming stripped 2 bases from V and 7 bases from J, with 14 bases between. The CDR3 DNA is TGTGCCAGCAGTTACCATCCTAACAAACTTGAAGCTTTCTTT. The encoded protein is CASSYHPNKLEAFF.

This clone was seen only a few times. V is TRBV6-4 and J is TRBJ2-5; tentative D call: TRBD2 (5 bases). The CDR3 has 13 residues. Germline assignment: CDR1 MRHNA and CDR2 SNTAGT. Trimming cost V 9 bases and J 2 bases, with 13 bases left between them. The chain's CDR3 is CAREVTQQETQYF. The CDR3 DNA reads TGTGCCAGGGAGGTCACACAACAAGAGACCCAGTACTTC.

This clone was found a few times. The V and J genes are TRBV9 and TRBJ2-7; 11 bases are shared with TRBD1. Per germline, CDR1 SGDLS and CDR2 YYNGEE. The CDR3 covers 15 residues. Trimming took 2 bases from V and 3 from J; bases not matched to a gene: 4. The chain's CDR3 is CASSVGTGGGYEQYF. The CDR3 coding sequence is TGTGCCAGCAGCGTTGGGACAGGGGGAGGCTACGAGCAGTACTTC.

The CDR3 region is CSVQAKEKLFF. In nucleotides, the CDR3 is TGCAGCGTTCAAGCGAAGGAAAAACTGTTTTTT. This chain connects TRBV29-1 to TRBJ1-4; no clear D gene. Per the germline V gene, CDR1 is SQVTM and CDR2 is ANQGSEA. The CDR3 runs 11 residues. Trimming left V 5 bases short and J 8 bases short, with 9 bases between.

This clone showed up just a few times. This chain links TRBV5-1 with TRBJ2-7; 10 positions match TRBD2. Germline CDR1 and CDR2: SGHRS and YFSETQ. Losses at the gene ends were 3 bases for V and 4 bases for J; bases not matched to a gene: 7. There are 15 residues in the CDR3. The CDR3 DNA reads TGCGCCAGCAGCTCGGCTAGCGGGGGACTTTACGAGCAGTACTTC. Amino acids: CASSSASGGLYEQYF.

V gene TRBV30 combines with J gene TRBJ2-7, with 9 bases matching TRBD1. With 7 bases clipped from V and 5 bases from J, the junction kept 9 bases outside the gene matches. CDR1 and CDR2 (germline): GTSNPN, SVGIG (reference sequence). The CDR3 spans 13 residues. The chain's CDR3 is CASSGTGPHEQYF. The CDR3 DNA follows: TGTGCCTCCTCCGGGACAGGGCCCCACGAGCAGTACTTC.

This clone was counted between two and nine times. The rearrangement joins TRBV7-9 to TRBJ2-3; 9 bases match TRBD2. With 10 bases clipped from V and 2 bases from J, the junction kept 16 bases outside the gene matches. CDR3 length: 17 amino acids. CDR1 and CDR2 from the germline V gene are SEHNR and FQNEAQ (reference sequence). In DNA, the CDR3 is TGTGCCACCACGGGGGCTAGCGGGAACCGATACACAGATACGCAGTATTTT. It yields the protein CATTGASGNRYTDTQYF. Supplemented by reference TRBV7-9 and TRBJ2-3, the full variable domain reads DTGVSQNPRHKITKRGQNVTFRCDPISEHNRLYWYRQTLGQGPEFLTYFQNEAQLEKSRLLSDRFSAERPKGSFSTLEIQRTEQGDSAMYLCATTGASGNRYTDTQYFGPGTRLTVL.

The V gene is TRBV11-2, the J gene TRBJ2-1; D call uncertain. The ends were cut back, 5 bases at V and 7 bases at J, with 15 bases in the middle. Looked up from germline, CDR1 is SGHAT and CDR2 is FQNNGV. The CDR3 sequence is 14 residues long. The CDR3, as DNA: TGTGCCAGCAGCGACCGCAGCTATGCGAATGAGCAGTTCTTC. It codes for CASSDRSYANEQFF.